This is a list of T cell receptor beta chains from one sample in a study of blood T cells in healthy people across ages. TCRdb independently ran MiXCR on the 5' RACE reads; one entry per CDR3 protein. The sample lists over a million distinct CDR3 sequences; about 43% were seen once. Sequencing was carried out using blood. Receptors originate from a woman younger than 30 in good health. Both conserved end residues are part of each CDR3.

j_call: TRBJ1-3
v_call: TRBV5-1
cdr3_aa: CASSPMDTRKSGNTIYF

j_call: TRBJ2-7
v_call: TRBV6-6
cdr3_aa: CASSARETYEQYF

j_call: TRBJ1-2
v_call: TRBV2
cdr3_aa: CASSEAASYGYTF

j_call: TRBJ2-3
v_call: TRBV30
cdr3_aa: CAWTSGTGTQYF

j_call: TRBJ1-2
v_call: TRBV14
cdr3_aa: CASSDTRSLYYGYTF

j_call: TRBJ2-3
v_call: TRBV20-1
cdr3_aa: CSARPASGAPTTDTQYF

j_call: TRBJ2-3
v_call: TRBV27
cdr3_aa: CASQRVPDTQYF

j_call: TRBJ1-2
v_call: TRBV12-3/TRBV12-4
cdr3_aa: CASSFEPQKGGYTF

j_call: TRBJ2-7
v_call: TRBV7-9
cdr3_aa: CASSLADATEQYF

j_call: TRBJ1-4
v_call: TRBV10-3
cdr3_aa: CAIGGQGDEKLFF

j_call: TRBJ2-3
v_call: TRBV6-2/TRBV6-3
cdr3_aa: CAICGGRAEDTQYF

j_call: TRBJ1-5
v_call: TRBV25-1
cdr3_aa: CASSETGGGQPQHF

j_call: TRBJ2-7
v_call: TRBV20-1
cdr3_aa: CSAHAGGLNYEQYF

j_call: TRBJ2-5
v_call: TRBV20-1
cdr3_aa: CSARDRALGGTQYF

j_call: TRBJ2-1
v_call: TRBV10-3
cdr3_aa: CALSSGRDNEQFF

j_call: TRBJ2-5
v_call: TRBV2
cdr3_aa: CASSELGLTKETQYF

j_call: TRBJ2-1
v_call: TRBV2
cdr3_aa: CASTRREFSNGEQFF

j_call: TRBJ2-7
v_call: TRBV6-5
cdr3_aa: CASRLTSGTTCEQYF

j_call: -
v_call: TRBV29-1
cdr3_aa: CSPLQSSVYEQYF

j_call: TRBJ2-5
v_call: TRBV7-7
cdr3_aa: CASSTSGLAGRETQYF

j_call: TRBJ2-7
v_call: TRBV4-1
cdr3_aa: CASSLFFPGRAPYEQYF

j_call: TRBJ2-2
v_call: TRBV6-1
cdr3_aa: CASSEARGASGELFF

j_call: TRBJ1-2
v_call: TRBV6-1
cdr3_aa: CASSLTGEVGTF

j_call: TRBJ1-1
v_call: TRBV7-9
cdr3_aa: CASSPAPNTEAFF

j_call: TRBJ2-3
v_call: TRBV6-1
cdr3_aa: CAAGTEHGGTQYF

j_call: TRBJ2-7
v_call: TRBV10-3
cdr3_aa: CATRGGLDEQYF

j_call: TRBJ1-4
v_call: TRBV20-1
cdr3_aa: CSATLGQAAEKLFF

j_call: -
v_call: TRBV6-2/TRBV6-3
cdr3_aa: CASSPVPRETYEQYF

j_call: TRBJ1-2
v_call: TRBV28
cdr3_aa: CASSANGGLGGYTF

j_call: TRBJ2-5
v_call: TRBV6-6
cdr3_aa: CASSYVRGGQETQYF

j_call: TRBJ1-5
v_call: TRBV12-3/TRBV12-4
cdr3_aa: CASSIQGFGNQPQHF

j_call: TRBJ1-2
v_call: TRBV20-1
cdr3_aa: CSAHTGGGYGYTF

j_call: TRBJ2-1
v_call: TRBV3-1
cdr3_aa: CASSQALGLAGDDEQFF

j_call: TRBJ2-1
v_call: TRBV14
cdr3_aa: CASSPGLAAEQFF

j_call: TRBJ2-7
v_call: TRBV6-6
cdr3_aa: CASSYSSTTAYEQYF

j_call: TRBJ1-3
v_call: TRBV7-2
cdr3_aa: CASSLQRGSSGNTIYF

j_call: TRBJ1-1
v_call: TRBV7-2
cdr3_aa: CASSLELGPGRNTEAFF

j_call: TRBJ2-7
v_call: TRBV20-1
cdr3_aa: CSARDQQETYEQYF

j_call: TRBJ1-2
v_call: TRBV5-1
cdr3_aa: CASSLEAGRNGYTF

j_call: TRBJ1-2
v_call: TRBV29-1
cdr3_aa: CSVGATGLIGYTF

j_call: TRBJ2-7
v_call: TRBV5-1
cdr3_aa: CASANRGLSWDEQYF

j_call: TRBJ2-7
v_call: TRBV20-1
cdr3_aa: CSAKGLGAAYEQYF

j_call: TRBJ1-2
v_call: TRBV20-1
cdr3_aa: CSARDEGSYGYTF

j_call: TRBJ1-1
v_call: TRBV28
cdr3_aa: CASTGGHLGIAFF

j_call: TRBJ2-1
v_call: TRBV2
cdr3_aa: CASRDLRVEQFF

j_call: TRBJ1-2
v_call: TRBV27
cdr3_aa: CASSPRDRSLSGYTF

j_call: TRBJ2-3
v_call: TRBV14
cdr3_aa: CASSPLSLAGGSDTQYF

j_call: TRBJ1-2
v_call: TRBV28
cdr3_aa: CASSLSGIGYTF

j_call: TRBJ1-2
v_call: TRBV3-1
cdr3_aa: CASSQFGGGNYGYTF

j_call: TRBJ2-3
v_call: TRBV7-9
cdr3_aa: CASSLVLTSGPITDTQYF

j_call: TRBJ1-2
v_call: TRBV4-1
cdr3_aa: CASSLASVTDYGYTF

j_call: TRBJ1-1
v_call: TRBV28
cdr3_aa: CASSGGDRGLGWNTEAFF

j_call: TRBJ2-4
v_call: TRBV28
cdr3_aa: CASSFSQYGQYF

j_call: TRBJ1-4
v_call: TRBV18
cdr3_aa: CASSPRAEVEKLFF

j_call: TRBJ2-2
v_call: TRBV10-2
cdr3_aa: CASSPPGQGWTGELFF

j_call: TRBJ1-2
v_call: TRBV3-1
cdr3_aa: CASSQEGGKRAYGYTF

j_call: TRBJ1-5
v_call: TRBV12-3/TRBV12-4
cdr3_aa: CASSIGSYSPQHF